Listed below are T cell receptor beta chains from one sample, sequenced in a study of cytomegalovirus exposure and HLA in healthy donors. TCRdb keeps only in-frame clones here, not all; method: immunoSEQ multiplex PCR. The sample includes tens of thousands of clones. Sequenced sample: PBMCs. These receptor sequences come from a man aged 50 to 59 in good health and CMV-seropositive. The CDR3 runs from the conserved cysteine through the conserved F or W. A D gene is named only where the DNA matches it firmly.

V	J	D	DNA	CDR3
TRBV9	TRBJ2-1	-	TGTGCCAGCAGCGCTAGATCCGACAATGAGCAGTTCTTC	CASSARSDNEQFF
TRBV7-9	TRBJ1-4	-	TGTGCCAGCAGCCTGGGACACTCAAATGAAAAACTGTTTTTT	CASSLGHSNEKLFF
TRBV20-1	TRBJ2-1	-	TGCAGTGCTGGGGCCCCTCGAGAGCAGTTCTTC	CSAGAPREQFF
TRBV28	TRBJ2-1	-	TGTGCCAGCGGCCTAGAACTACCCAAGGATGAGCAGTTCTTC	CASGLELPKDEQFF
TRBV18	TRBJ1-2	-	TGTGCCAGCTCACCAGGGCAGGTGGACTATGGCTACACCTTC	CASSPGQVDYGYTF
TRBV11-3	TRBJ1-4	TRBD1	TGTGCCAGCAGCTTACAGGGGGAGAATGAAAAACTGTTTTTT	CASSLQGENEKLFF
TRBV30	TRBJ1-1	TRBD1	TGTGCCTGGAGCGGACAGGGGGGGACTGAAGCTTTCTTT	CAWSGQGGTEAFF
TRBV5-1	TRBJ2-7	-	TGCGCCAGCAGCTTGGACCACCCGGGAGTTTACGAGCAGTACTTC	CASSLDHPGVYEQYF
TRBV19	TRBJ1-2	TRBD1	TGTGCCAGTAGCCCCGGGACAGCTTATGGCTACACCTTC	CASSPGTAYGYTF
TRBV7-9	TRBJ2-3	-	TGTGCCAGCAGCTTAGCTCGCTTCGGGAGAGATACGCAGTATTTT	CASSLARFGRDTQYF
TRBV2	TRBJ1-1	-	TGTGCCAGCTCGGTACTCGCGGGTGTGGGTGAAGCTTTCTTT	CASSVLAGVGEAFF
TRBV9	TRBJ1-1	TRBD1	TGTGCCAGCAGCCCCTGGACAGGGCAGGGGGACACTGAAGCTTTCTTT	CASSPWTGQGDTEAFF
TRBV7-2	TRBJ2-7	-	TGTGCCAGCACCCCGACGGCGGGCCCCTACGAGCAGTACTTC	CASTPTAGPYEQYF
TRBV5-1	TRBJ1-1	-	TGCGCCAGCAGCTATGGGGCAGGGGAGGGGAACACTGAAGCTTTCTTT	CASSYGAGEGNTEAFF
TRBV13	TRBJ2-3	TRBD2	TGTGCCAGCAGCCCTTCAGCGGGAGGCACAGATACGCAGTATTTT	CASSPSAGGTDTQYF
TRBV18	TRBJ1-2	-	TGTGCCAGCTCACTCGACAGGATTGATTTGGGTGGCTACACCTTC	CASSLDRIDLGGYTF
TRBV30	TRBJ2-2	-	TGTGCCTGGAGTGTAAAGGACAGTCTTGTCGGGGAGCTGTTTTTT	CAWSVKDSLVGELFF
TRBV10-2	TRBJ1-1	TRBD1	TGCGCCAGCACCAAGACAGGGAGAAACACTGAAGCTTTCTTT	CASTKTGRNTEAFF
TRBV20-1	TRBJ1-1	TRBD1	TGCAGCCCGGGACAGAGTGAAGCTTTCTTT	CSPGQSEAFF
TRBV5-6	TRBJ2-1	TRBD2	TGTGCCAGCAGCTTGGGGACTAGCGGCAATGAGCAGTTCTTC	CASSLGTSGNEQFF
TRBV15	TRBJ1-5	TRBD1	TGTGCCACCAGCAGAGAGGGGCAGGGGGGTGAGCCCCAGCATTTT	CATSREGQGGEPQHF
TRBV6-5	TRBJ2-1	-	TGTGCCAGCAGTTACGGGGAGGCGGGTGAGCAGTTCTTC	CASSYGEAGEQFF
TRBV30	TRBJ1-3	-	TGTGCCTGGAGTGTCCGGGACAAAGGAAACACCATATATTTT	CAWSVRDKGNTIYF
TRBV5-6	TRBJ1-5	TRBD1	TGTGCCAGCAGCTCCGGTCCCGAGGCGGAGGGGGCGCAGCCCCAGCATTTT	CASSSGPEAEGAQPQHF
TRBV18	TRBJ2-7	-	TGTGCCAGCTCACCGTCCCAGGTCCTCAGCTCCTACGAGCAGTACTTC	CASSPSQVLSSYEQYF
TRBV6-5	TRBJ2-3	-	TGTGCCAGCAGTTACTCAAACAGGTTCACAGATACGCAGTATTTT	CASSYSNRFTDTQYF
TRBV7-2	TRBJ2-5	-	TGTGCCAGCAGCACACGTAGGGCGGGGAACCAAGAGACCCAGTACTTC	CASSTRRAGNQETQYF
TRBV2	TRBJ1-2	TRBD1	TGTGCCAGCAGTGAGACAGGGGTGGGCTACACCTTC	CASSETGVGYTF